Described below is a single T cell receptor beta chain sequence and its context. The PCR ran on 60 Vbeta and 13 Jbeta primers. Some clones are missing from TCRdb's copy, which holds only in-frame ones; the method was immunoSEQ multiplex PCR. The sample spans tens of thousands of clones; the ten largest clones claim approximately 3.6%. CDR1 is LNHDA and CDR2 is SQIVND in the germline V gene (reference sequence). The CDR3 runs 15 residues. Trimming took 1 base from V and 5 from J; bases not matched to a gene: 6. The source of the sample is a study of cytomegalovirus exposure and HLA in healthy donors. The receptor was derived from a female donor in good health and CMV-seropositive. Material: PBMCs. This sequence joins TRBV19 and TRBJ2-7, with 9 bases that match TRBD1. This CDR3 is CASSIGGQGRHEQYF. The CDR3 coding sequence is TGTGCCAGTAGTATAGGAGGACAGGGGAGGCACGAGCAGTACTTC.